This TCR beta chain was identified during a study of beta chain features in type 1 diabetes. Study-wide results and caveats: Researchers reported that naive, central memory and Treg TCRB repertoires appeared more similar in patients than in healthy donors. Insertions were fewer and deletions more numerous at VDJ junctions in type 1 diabetes patients.

CDR1 is KGHSH, CDR2 LQKENI, per germline. Losses at the gene ends were 3 bases for V and 3 bases for J; bases not matched to a gene: 6. This CDR3 has 16 amino acids. As for this clone: Its antigen is still unknown. In the same sample, other DNA sequences code for this CDR3.

All of the isolated RNA was reverse transcribed, so expressed TCRB transcripts were sequenced. Sequenced by immunoSEQ multiplex PCR; TCRdb stores in-frame clones only, minus some. Among about 340,000 clones listed, roughly 8% were seen once. The specimen sequenced was central memory CD4+ T cells from blood. The rearrangement uses TRBV18 and TRBJ2-2, with TRBD1 matching 8 bases. This TCR was sampled from a woman between 18 and 29 years old in good health. The DNA of the CDR3 is TGTGCCAGCTCACCCCGGACAGGGTCCGACACCGGGGAGCTGTTTTTT. Its protein is CASSPRTGSDTGELFF. Complete variable domain (other parts from reference TRBV18 and TRBJ2-2): NAGVMQNPRHLVRRRGQEARLRCSPMKGHSHVYWYRQLPEEGLKFMVYLQKENIIDESGMPKERFSAEFPKEGPSILRIQQVVRGDSAAYFCASSPRTGSDTGELFFGEGSRLTVL.